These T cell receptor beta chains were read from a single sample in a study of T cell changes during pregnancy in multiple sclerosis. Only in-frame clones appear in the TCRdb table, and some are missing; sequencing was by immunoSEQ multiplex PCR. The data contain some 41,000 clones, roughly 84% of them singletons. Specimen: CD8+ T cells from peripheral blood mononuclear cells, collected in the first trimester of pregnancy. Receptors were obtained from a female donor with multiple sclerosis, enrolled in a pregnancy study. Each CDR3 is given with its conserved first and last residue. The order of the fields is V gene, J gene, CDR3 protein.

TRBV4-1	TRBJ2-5	CASSQDDRAHETQYF
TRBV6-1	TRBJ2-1	CASTGTGGYEQFF
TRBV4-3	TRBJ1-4	CASSQDPHQGNNEKLFF
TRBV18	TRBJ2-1	CASSLGRGNEQFF
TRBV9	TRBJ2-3	CASSVVGGTDTQYF
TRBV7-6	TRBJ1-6	CASSLRSASSYNSPLHF
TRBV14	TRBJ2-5	CASSLRRGRGETQYF
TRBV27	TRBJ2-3	CASSPRGRAGAPDTQYF
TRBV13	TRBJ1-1	CASSPGTGRGEAFF
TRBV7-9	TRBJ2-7	CASSLEARGNYEQYF
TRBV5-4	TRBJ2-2	CASSSDSSNTGELFF
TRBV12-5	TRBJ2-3	CASGLVPPPADTDTQYF
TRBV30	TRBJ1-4	CAWSDNSEKLFF
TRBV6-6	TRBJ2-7	CASSEGTYEQYF
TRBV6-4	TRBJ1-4	CASRPDGRGEKLFF
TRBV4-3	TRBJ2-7	CASSQAPQANLYEQYF
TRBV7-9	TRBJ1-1	CASTGQGQVEAFF
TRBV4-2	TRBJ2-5	CASSQVGTSGIEETQYF
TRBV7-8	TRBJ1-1	CASSRDRGGMNTEAFF
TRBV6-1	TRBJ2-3	CASSEEGQGTDTQYF
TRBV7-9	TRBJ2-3	CASLGYTDTQYF
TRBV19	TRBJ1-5	CASSIDPRQPSNQPQHF
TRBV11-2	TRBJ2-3	CASSSSQTTQYF
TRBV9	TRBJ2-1	CASSGLASEQFF
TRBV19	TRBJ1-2	CASSIARDTFYGYTF
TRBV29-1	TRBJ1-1	CSVGGGVTEAFF
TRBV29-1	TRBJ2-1	CSVAPRERVDEQFF
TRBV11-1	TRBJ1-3	CASSFTGDSGNTIYF
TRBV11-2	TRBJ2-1	CASSFTDEQFF